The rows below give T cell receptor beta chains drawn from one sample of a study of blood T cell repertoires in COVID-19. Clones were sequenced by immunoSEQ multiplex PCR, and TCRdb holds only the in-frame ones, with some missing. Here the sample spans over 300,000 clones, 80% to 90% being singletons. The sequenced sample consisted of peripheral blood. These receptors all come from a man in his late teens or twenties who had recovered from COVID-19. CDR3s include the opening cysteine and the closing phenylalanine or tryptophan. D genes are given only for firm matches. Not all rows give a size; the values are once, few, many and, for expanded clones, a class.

CDR3nt: TGTGCCAGCAGCGCATGGAAGACACAAAACCAAGAGACCCAGTACTTC
CDR3aa: CASSAWKTQNQETQYF
v_gene: TRBV5-8
d_gene: NA
j_gene: TRBJ2-5
abundance: NA

CDR3nt: TGTGCCATCAGTGACAGCGGTGGAAACACCATATATTTT
CDR3aa: CAISDSGGNTIYF
v_gene: TRBV10-3
d_gene: NA
j_gene: TRBJ1-3
abundance: NA

CDR3nt: TGTGCCAGCAGTTTTAGGCGGTGGTCCGGGGAGCTGTTTTTT
CDR3aa: CASSFRRWSGELFF
v_gene: TRBV6-2/TRBV6-3
d_gene: NA
j_gene: TRBJ2-2
abundance: NA

CDR3nt: TGTGCCAGCAGCCAAGTACAGGGGAACTATGGCTACACCTTC
CDR3aa: CASSQVQGNYGYTF
v_gene: TRBV3-1/TRBV3-2
d_gene: TRBD1
j_gene: TRBJ1-2
abundance: NA

CDR3nt: TGTGCCAGCAGTGAAATAAACAGGGCTAATCAGCCCCAGCATTTT
CDR3aa: CASSEINRANQPQHF
v_gene: TRBV6-1
d_gene: NA
j_gene: TRBJ1-5
abundance: once

CDR3nt: TGTGCCAGCAGTGCGGACGGCACTCAGGGCACTGAAGCTTTCTTT
CDR3aa: CASSADGTQGTEAFF
v_gene: TRBV2
d_gene: NA
j_gene: TRBJ1-1
abundance: few

CDR3nt: TGTGCCAGCAGTAACACAGGGGAAGTTGACTACACCTTC
CDR3aa: CASSNTGEVDYTF
v_gene: TRBV2
d_gene: TRBD1
j_gene: TRBJ1-2
abundance: NA

CDR3nt: TGTGCCAGCAGTTACTTCCAATCTGGAAACACCATATATTTT
CDR3aa: CASSYFQSGNTIYF
v_gene: TRBV6-2/TRBV6-3
d_gene: NA
j_gene: TRBJ1-3
abundance: NA

CDR3nt: TGTGCCAGCACCGGGATCTATAATTCACCCCTCCACTTT
CDR3aa: CASTGIYNSPLHF
v_gene: TRBV12-3/TRBV12-4
d_gene: NA
j_gene: TRBJ1-6
abundance: NA

CDR3nt: TGTGCCAGCTCACCGTCAAGGACTAGCGGGAGAAATGAGCAGTTCTTC
CDR3aa: CASSPSRTSGRNEQFF
v_gene: TRBV18
d_gene: TRBD2
j_gene: TRBJ2-1
abundance: NA

CDR3nt: TGTGCCAGCAGCCCTGGACAGGGGGGGGTCAATGAGCAGTTCTTC
CDR3aa: CASSPGQGGVNEQFF
v_gene: TRBV7-9
d_gene: TRBD1
j_gene: TRBJ2-1
abundance: NA

CDR3nt: TGCGCCAGCAGCTTGGATGGCGGGGCCTCCTACAATGAGCAGTTCTTC
CDR3aa: CASSLDGGASYNEQFF
v_gene: TRBV5-1
d_gene: NA
j_gene: TRBJ2-1
abundance: once

CDR3nt: TGTGCCAGCAGCGGGGCGGGATCCTACAATGAGCAGTTCTTC
CDR3aa: CASSGAGSYNEQFF
v_gene: TRBV5-4
d_gene: NA
j_gene: TRBJ2-1
abundance: NA

CDR3nt: TGTGCCAGTAGTGGACACTTGAACACTGAAGCTTTCTTT
CDR3aa: CASSGHLNTEAFF
v_gene: TRBV19
d_gene: NA
j_gene: TRBJ1-1
abundance: NA

CDR3nt: TGTGCCAGCAGTCCGTACGCCGGGTCCAACACCGGGGAGCTGTTTTTT
CDR3aa: CASSPYAGSNTGELFF
v_gene: TRBV27
d_gene: NA
j_gene: TRBJ2-2
abundance: NA

CDR3nt: TGTGCCAGCAGTCCAACTAGCGGGGGGGAAAGCACAGATACGCAGTATTTT
CDR3aa: CASSPTSGGESTDTQYF
v_gene: TRBV27
d_gene: TRBD2
j_gene: TRBJ2-3
abundance: NA

CDR3nt: TGTGCCAGCAGCTCAATAGCGGGCCTGAGGGATGAGCAGTTCTTC
CDR3aa: CASSSIAGLRDEQFF
v_gene: TRBV11-2
d_gene: TRBD2
j_gene: TRBJ2-1
abundance: NA

CDR3nt: TGCGCCAGCAGCCCAGGACAGGGCTACAATGAGCAGTTCTTC
CDR3aa: CASSPGQGYNEQFF
v_gene: TRBV5-1
d_gene: TRBD1
j_gene: TRBJ2-1
abundance: NA

CDR3nt: TGTGCCAGCTCACCTACGGCGGCCAACTATGGCTACACCTTC
CDR3aa: CASSPTAANYGYTF
v_gene: TRBV18
d_gene: NA
j_gene: TRBJ1-2
abundance: NA

CDR3nt: TGTGCCAGCAGCAAAGATAGCGGATTCTTTGCGAGTCCCAAGTTCCTAGAGCAGTACTTC
CDR3aa: CASSKDSGFFASPKFLEQYF
v_gene: TRBV21-1
d_gene: NA
j_gene: TRBJ2-7
abundance: NA

CDR3nt: TGTGCCAGCAGTGAAAGGGCGGGTGTAGCGACTGAAGCTTTCTTT
CDR3aa: CASSERAGVATEAFF
v_gene: TRBV6-1
d_gene: NA
j_gene: TRBJ1-1
abundance: NA

CDR3nt: TGTGCCAGCAGTTTGGACAGGGGCGTAGAGACCCAGTACTTC
CDR3aa: CASSLDRGVETQYF
v_gene: TRBV27
d_gene: TRBD1
j_gene: TRBJ2-5
abundance: NA

CDR3nt: TGTGCCAGTAGTAAGGACAGGGACACTGAAGCTTTCTTT
CDR3aa: CASSKDRDTEAFF
v_gene: TRBV19
d_gene: TRBD1
j_gene: TRBJ1-1
abundance: NA

CDR3nt: TGTGCCAGCAGCTTGGTACCGGGGGAGACCCAGTACTTC
CDR3aa: CASSLVPGETQYF
v_gene: TRBV5-6
d_gene: NA
j_gene: TRBJ2-5
abundance: NA

CDR3nt: TGCAGCGTTGCGGGACAGGGGCAGAGTGAAGCTTTCTTT
CDR3aa: CSVAGQGQSEAFF
v_gene: TRBV29-1
d_gene: TRBD1
j_gene: TRBJ1-1
abundance: NA

CDR3nt: TGTGCCAGCAGCCGGACAGGGGGAACCTACGAGCAGTACTTC
CDR3aa: CASSRTGGTYEQYF
v_gene: TRBV3-1/TRBV3-2
d_gene: TRBD1
j_gene: TRBJ2-7
abundance: NA

CDR3nt: TGCGCCAGCAGCCAAGATCTACAGGGTGGCCAGCCCCAGCATTTT
CDR3aa: CASSQDLQGGQPQHF
v_gene: TRBV4-1
d_gene: NA
j_gene: TRBJ1-5
abundance: few

CDR3nt: TGTGCCTGGAGTGAAGGGGGCTCTGGAAACACCATATATTTT
CDR3aa: CAWSEGGSGNTIYF
v_gene: TRBV30
d_gene: NA
j_gene: TRBJ1-3
abundance: NA

CDR3nt: TGTGCCAGCAGTTCCCAACCCGGGACTAGAGTAAGCGGAGAGACCCAGTACTTC
CDR3aa: CASSSQPGTRVSGETQYF
v_gene: TRBV5-6
d_gene: TRBD2
j_gene: TRBJ2-5
abundance: NA

CDR3nt: TGTGCCACTGCAGGGGGTCCCTACGAGCAGTACTTC
CDR3aa: CATAGGPYEQYF
v_gene: TRBV19
d_gene: TRBD1
j_gene: TRBJ2-7
abundance: NA

CDR3nt: TGTGCCATCAAGGCCGGGCCTCTAGGCGGGAGTATGAATGAGCAGTTCTTC
CDR3aa: CAIKAGPLGGSMNEQFF
v_gene: TRBV10-3
d_gene: TRBD2
j_gene: TRBJ2-1
abundance: NA

CDR3nt: TGTGCCATCAGTCGGACAGGGGGGAACACTGAAGCTTTCTTT
CDR3aa: CAISRTGGNTEAFF
v_gene: TRBV10-3
d_gene: TRBD1
j_gene: TRBJ1-1
abundance: NA